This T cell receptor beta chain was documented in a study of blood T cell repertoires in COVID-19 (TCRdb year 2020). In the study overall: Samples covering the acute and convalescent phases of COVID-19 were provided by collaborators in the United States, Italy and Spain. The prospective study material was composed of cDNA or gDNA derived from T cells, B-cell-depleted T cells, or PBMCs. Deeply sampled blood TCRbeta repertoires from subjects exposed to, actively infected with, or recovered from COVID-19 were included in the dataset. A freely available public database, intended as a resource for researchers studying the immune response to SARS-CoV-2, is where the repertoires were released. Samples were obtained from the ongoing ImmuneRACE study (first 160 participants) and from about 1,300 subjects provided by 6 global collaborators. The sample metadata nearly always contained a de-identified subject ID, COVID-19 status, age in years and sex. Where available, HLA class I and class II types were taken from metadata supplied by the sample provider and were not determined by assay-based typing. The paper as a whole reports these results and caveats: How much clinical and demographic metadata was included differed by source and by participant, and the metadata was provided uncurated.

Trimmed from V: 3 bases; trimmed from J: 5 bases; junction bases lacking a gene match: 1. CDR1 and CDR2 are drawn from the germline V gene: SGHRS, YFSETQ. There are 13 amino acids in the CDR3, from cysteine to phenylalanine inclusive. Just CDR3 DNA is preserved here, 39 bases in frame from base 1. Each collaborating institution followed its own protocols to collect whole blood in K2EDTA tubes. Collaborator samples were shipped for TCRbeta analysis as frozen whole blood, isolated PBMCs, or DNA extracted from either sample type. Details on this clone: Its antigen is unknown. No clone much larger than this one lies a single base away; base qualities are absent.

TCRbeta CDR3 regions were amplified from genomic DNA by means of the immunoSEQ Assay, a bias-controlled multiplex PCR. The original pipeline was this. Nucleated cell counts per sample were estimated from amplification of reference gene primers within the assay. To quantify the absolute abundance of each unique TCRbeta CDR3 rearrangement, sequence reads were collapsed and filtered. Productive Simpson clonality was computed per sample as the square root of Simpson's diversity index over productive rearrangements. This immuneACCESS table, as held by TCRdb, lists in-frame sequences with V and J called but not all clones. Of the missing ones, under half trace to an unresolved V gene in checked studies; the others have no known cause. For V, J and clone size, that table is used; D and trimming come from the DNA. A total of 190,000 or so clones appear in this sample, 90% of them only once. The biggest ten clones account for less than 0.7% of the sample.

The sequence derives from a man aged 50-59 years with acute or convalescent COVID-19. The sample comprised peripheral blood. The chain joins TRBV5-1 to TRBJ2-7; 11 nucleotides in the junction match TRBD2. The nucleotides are TGCGCCAGCAGCTCGGGACTAGCGGACGAGCAGTACTTC. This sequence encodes CASSSGLADEQYF. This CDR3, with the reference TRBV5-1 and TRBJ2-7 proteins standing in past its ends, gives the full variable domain KAGVTQTPRYLIKTRGQQVTLSCSPISGHRSVSWYQQTPGQGLQFLFEYFSETQRNKGNFPGRFSGRQFSNSRSEMNVSTLELGDSALYLCASSSGLADEQYFGPGTRLTVT.